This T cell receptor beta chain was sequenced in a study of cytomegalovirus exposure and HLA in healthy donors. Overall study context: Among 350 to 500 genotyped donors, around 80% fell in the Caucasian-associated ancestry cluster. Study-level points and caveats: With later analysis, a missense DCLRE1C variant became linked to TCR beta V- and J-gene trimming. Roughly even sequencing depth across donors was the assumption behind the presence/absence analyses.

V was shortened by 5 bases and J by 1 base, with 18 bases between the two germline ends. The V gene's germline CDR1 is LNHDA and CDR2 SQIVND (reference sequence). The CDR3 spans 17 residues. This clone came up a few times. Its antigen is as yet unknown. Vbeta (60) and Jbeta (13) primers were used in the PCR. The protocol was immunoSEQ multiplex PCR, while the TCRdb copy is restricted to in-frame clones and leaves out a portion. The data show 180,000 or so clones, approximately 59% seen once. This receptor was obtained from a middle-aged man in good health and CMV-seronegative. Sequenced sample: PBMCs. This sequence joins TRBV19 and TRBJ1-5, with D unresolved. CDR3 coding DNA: TGTGCCAGTAGTCCTCGGACGGGAGTTCTCAGCAATCAGCCCCAGCATTTT. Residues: CASSPRTGVLSNQPQHF. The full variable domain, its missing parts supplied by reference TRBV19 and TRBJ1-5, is DGGITQSPKYLFRKEGQNVTLSCEQNLNHDAMYWYRQDPGQGLRLIYYSQIVNDFQKGDIAEGYSVSREKKESFPLTVTSAQKNPTAFYLCASSPRTGVLSNQPQHFGDGTRLSIL.